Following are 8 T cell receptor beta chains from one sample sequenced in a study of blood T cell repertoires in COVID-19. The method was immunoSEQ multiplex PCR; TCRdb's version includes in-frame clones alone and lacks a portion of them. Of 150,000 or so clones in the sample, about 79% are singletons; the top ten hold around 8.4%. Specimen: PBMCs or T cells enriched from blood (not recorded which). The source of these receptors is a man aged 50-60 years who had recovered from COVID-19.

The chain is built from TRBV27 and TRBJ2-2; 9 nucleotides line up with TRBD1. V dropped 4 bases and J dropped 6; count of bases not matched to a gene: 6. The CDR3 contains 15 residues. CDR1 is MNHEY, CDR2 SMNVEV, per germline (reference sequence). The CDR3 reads CASSSGQGIPGELFF. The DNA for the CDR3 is TGTGCCAGCAGTTCGGGACAGGGTATTCCCGGGGAGCTGTTTTTT.

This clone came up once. CDR3 DNA sequence: TGCGCCAGCAGCTTGTCGGCGGGGGCCTACAATGAGCAGTTCTTC. Protein: CASSLSAGAYNEQFF. The rearrangement links TRBV5-1 to TRBJ2-1; 7 bases agree with TRBD2. The CDR3 runs 15 residues. V lost 1 base and J lost 2; bases outside the gene matches: 3. Germline lookup yields CDR1 SGHRS and CDR2 YFSETQ.

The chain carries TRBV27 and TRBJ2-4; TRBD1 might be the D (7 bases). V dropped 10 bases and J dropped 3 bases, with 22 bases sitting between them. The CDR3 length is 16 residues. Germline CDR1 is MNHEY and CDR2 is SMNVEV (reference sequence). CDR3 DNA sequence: TGTGCCACCTCCAATCATCAGGGGGGATACAAAAACATTCAGTACTTC. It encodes CATSNHQGGYKNIQYF.

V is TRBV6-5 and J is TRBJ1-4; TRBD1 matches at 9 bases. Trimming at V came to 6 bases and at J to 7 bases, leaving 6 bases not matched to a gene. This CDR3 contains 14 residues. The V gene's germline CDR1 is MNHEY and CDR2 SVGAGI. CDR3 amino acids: CASSQTGGSEKLFF. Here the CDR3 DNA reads TGTGCCAGCAGCCAGACAGGGGGAAGTGAAAAACTGTTTTTT.

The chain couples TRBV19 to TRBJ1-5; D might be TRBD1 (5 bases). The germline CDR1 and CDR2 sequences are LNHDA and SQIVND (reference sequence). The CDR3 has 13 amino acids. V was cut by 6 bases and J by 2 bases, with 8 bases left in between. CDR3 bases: TGTGCCAGTAGGGAGGGGCGCAATCAGCCCCAGCATTTT. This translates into CASREGRNQPQHF.

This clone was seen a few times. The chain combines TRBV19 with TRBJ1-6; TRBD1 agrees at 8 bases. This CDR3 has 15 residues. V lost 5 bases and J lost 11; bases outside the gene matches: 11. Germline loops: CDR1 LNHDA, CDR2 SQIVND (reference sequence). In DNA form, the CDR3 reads TGTGCCAGTAGTCCGGGGGACAGGCCAGGGGCACCCCTCCACTTT. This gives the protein CASSPGDRPGAPLHF.

The CDR3 here is CAWSPLDNSPLHF. The DNA for the CDR3 is TGTGCCTGGAGTCCCCTAGATAATTCACCCCTCCACTTT. The chain joins TRBV30 to TRBJ1-6; no clear D. V was cut by 2 bases and J by 5 bases, with 7 bases left in between. This CDR3 region has 13 residues. Germline CDR1 is GTSNPN and CDR2 is SVGIG (reference sequence).

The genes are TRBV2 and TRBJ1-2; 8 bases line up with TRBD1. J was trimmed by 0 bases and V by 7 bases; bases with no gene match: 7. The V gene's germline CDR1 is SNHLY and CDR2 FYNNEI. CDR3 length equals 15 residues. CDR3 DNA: TGTGCCAGCATCGGGACAGGCCCATCTAACTATGGCTACACCTTC. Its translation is CASIGTGPSNYGYTF.